This T cell receptor beta chain was retrieved from a study of shared clonotypes between healthy human individuals. Overall study results and limits: Memory subsets had estimated richness that was generally smaller than that of naive subsets. A small donor pool kept down the genetic and exposure-history diversity that was represented.

As for this clone: Its antigen remains unknown.

Naive CD8 isolation took CD45RO-negative cells positively selected for CCR7 and excluded terminally differentiated effector memory CD45RA+ cells. Some clones are missing from TCRdb's copy, which holds only in-frame ones; the method was immunoSEQ multiplex PCR. Of roughly 770,000 clones listed, 96% are singletons. This receptor was taken from a man aged 25 to 45 in good health. Sequences were obtained from naive CD8+ T cells sorted from blood.

CDR3 sequence reads: CASSGGRWELFF. The CDR3 DNA sequence: TGTGCCAGCAGTGGGGGTCGATGGGAGCTGTTTTTT. The chain recombines TRBV25-1 with TRBJ2-2, with D unclear. CDR1 is MGHDK and CDR2 is SYGVNS in the germline V gene. CDR3 length: 12 residues. V gave up 4 bases and J gave up 9 bases, with 9 bases separating them.